The T cell receptor (beta chain) described here comes from a study of blood T cell repertoires in COVID-19. Produced via immunoSEQ multiplex PCR; TCRdb's table is partial and in-frame only. The data show about 330,000 clones, with 87% seen just once and roughly a tenth held by the top ten. The source material was peripheral blood. The TCR originated in a man younger than 40 with COVID-19, enrolled during active disease.

The CDR3 region is CASSTTGGIYEQYF. Written as DNA, the CDR3 is TGCGCCAGCAGCACGACAGGGGGGATCTACGAGCAGTACTTC. The chain couples TRBV5-1 to TRBJ2-7; TRBD1 matches at 9 bases. Germline V CDR1 and CDR2: SGHRS, YFSETQ. V lost 4 bases and J lost 3; bases outside the gene matches: 5. This CDR3 has 14 amino acids.